This entry lists 30 T cell receptor beta chains sequenced from one sample in a study of shared clonotypes between healthy human individuals. Some clones are missing from TCRdb's copy, which holds only in-frame ones; the method was immunoSEQ multiplex PCR. Among approximately 500,000 clones listed, 81% were seen once. Sequenced: PBMCs. The receptors were gathered from a woman aged 40-49 years in good health. Some clones in this sample may be carry-over from other donors' samples.

The chain joins TRBV4-3 to TRBJ1-2, with 9 bases fitting TRBD1. Germline V CDR1 and CDR2: LGHNA, YSLEER. The CDR3 runs to 14 residues. V trimming: 4 bases; J trimming: 4 bases; junction bases outside the gene matches: 4. The CDR3 DNA reads as TGCGCCAGCAGCCCGACAGGGGGAAGCTATGGCTACACCTTC. Its translation: CASSPTGGSYGYTF.

V is TRBV29-1 and J is TRBJ1-4; D is perhaps TRBD1 (5 bases). CDR1 is SQVTM, CDR2 ANQGSEA, per germline. Trimming removed 7 bases at V and 4 bases at J, with 10 bases between. CDR3 length: 12 residues. The CDR3 protein is CSGRDSNEKLFF. Here the CDR3 DNA reads TGCAGCGGACGAGACAGTAATGAAAAACTGTTTTTT.

The genes are TRBV7-9 and TRBJ1-1, with D tentatively TRBD1 (5 bases). The CDR3 has 15 amino acids. V was cut by 0 bases and J by 5 bases, with 13 bases left in between. CDR1 SEHNR and CDR2 FQNEAQ come from the germline V gene (reference sequence). CDR3 sequence (DNA): TGTGCCAGCAGCTTAGCATTGGGGCCAGGGACTGAAGCTTTCTTT. Translated: CASSLALGPGTEAFF.

This rearrangement joins TRBV4-1 to TRBJ2-3; no reliable D call. The CDR3 loop spans 12 amino acids. The germline V gene has CDR1 MGHRA and CDR2 YSYEKL. Trimming took 3 bases from V and 6 from J, leaving 7 bases between them. The CDR3 region is CASSHKFDTQYF. CDR3 in DNA: TGCGCCAGCAGCCATAAGTTTGATACGCAGTATTTT.

Note on this clone: One junction end does not reproduce the germline sequence, and a read error may be involved. Written as DNA, the CDR3 is TGTGCCAGCAGCTTAGCGCGGGCTAGCGGCCACATTTTC. Amino acids: CASSLARASGHIF. The V gene is TRBV7-8, the J gene TRBJ2-7; 7 nucleotides align to TRBD2. The CDR3 has 13 residues. Germline V gene lookup returns CDR1 SGHVS and CDR2 FQNEAQ.

Comment on this clone: A read error is likely here: a far larger clone is one base away. The J gene is TRBJ2-1, the V gene TRBV6-4; the D gene is possibly TRBD1 (6 bases). The CDR3 is 14 residues long. The germline gives CDR1 MRHNA, CDR2 SNTAGT. The CDR3 region is CASSDGYEGDERFF. The CDR3 region has the DNA TGTGCCAGCAGTGACGGCTACGAGGGGGATGAGCGGTTCTTC.

This sequence joins TRBV30 and TRBJ1-2; tentatively, D is TRBD1 (5 bases). V was cut by 3 bases and J by 2 bases, with 16 bases left in between. Germline V gives CDR1 GTSNPN, CDR2 SVGIG (reference sequence). The CDR3 is made up of 15 amino acids. CDR3 sequence (DNA): TGTGCCTGGAGGCATTCCGGGACGGCCAACTATGGCTACACCTTC. Translating gives CAWRHSGTANYGYTF.

The V and J genes are TRBV5-4 and TRBJ1-1; D gene ambiguous. CDR1 is SGHNT, CDR2 YYREEE, per germline (reference sequence). CDR3 length: 16 residues. Between the trimmed V and J ends, which lost 4 bases and 0 bases, there was a span of 16 bases. CDR3 residues: CASSPGGAPMNTEAFF. As DNA, the CDR3 is TGTGCCAGCAGCCCGGGCGGAGCGCCGATGAACACTGAAGCTTTCTTT.

Comment on this clone: A read error is the likely source, as a far larger clone sits one nucleotide away. The sample contains more than one DNA sequence encoding this CDR3. The chain carries TRBV11-1 and TRBJ2-7, with D possibly matching TRBD2 (6 bases). The germline gives CDR1 SGHAT, CDR2 FQDESV (reference sequence). Trimming removed 1 base from V and 6 bases from J, with 13 bases in between. This CDR3 region has 14 residues. This chain's CDR3 is CASSLEAGPGEQYF. The CDR3 bases are TGTGCCAGCAGCTTAGAGGCGGGACCTGGCGAGCAGTACTTC.

The rearrangement uses TRBV19 and TRBJ1-5; D might be TRBD1 (5 bases). This CDR3 has 16 amino acids. The V end was cut by 3 bases, the J end by 2 bases, with 14 bases between. Germline V lookup: CDR1 LNHDA, CDR2 SQIVND (reference sequence). This CDR3 reads CASSITGGGGNQPQHF. CDR3 nucleotides: TGTGCCAGTAGTATCACCGGGGGAGGAGGCAATCAGCCCCAGCATTTT.

This clone was seen only a few times. CDR3 in DNA: TGCGCCAGCAGCCAAGATACAGGGAGGAACATTCAGTACTTC. It yields the protein CASSQDTGRNIQYF. The chain recombines TRBV4-3 with TRBJ2-4; D possibly uses TRBD1 or TRBD2 (6 bases each). V lost 0 bases and J 7 bases, leaving 10 bases between the germline ends. Germline values: CDR1 LGHNA, CDR2 YSLEER. The CDR3 covers 14 residues.

To note about this clone: A read error is likely here: a far larger clone is one base away. CDR3 loop: CASSLQCYEQYF. CDR3 nucleotides: TGTGCCAGCAGCCTACAGTGCTACGAGCAGTACTTC. The gene calls are TRBV7-2 and TRBJ2-7; D is unclear. The CDR3 loop spans 12 amino acids. V was pared by 5 bases and J by 3 bases, with 8 bases between. Looked up from germline, CDR1 is SGHTA and CDR2 is FQGNSA.

This clone was found a few times. This chain connects TRBV5-1 to TRBJ2-2; a possible D gene is TRBD2 (6 bases). This CDR3 contains 14 residues. V was clipped by 2 bases and J by 2 bases, with 7 bases between them. Germline V lookup: CDR1 SGHRS, CDR2 YFSETQ. The DNA for the CDR3 is TGCGCCAGCAGCTTTAGCGGAAACACCGGGGAGCTGTTTTTT. It is translated as CASSFSGNTGELFF.

V usage is TRBV28 and J usage is TRBJ2-7; possibly TRBD2 for D (5 bases). The CDR3 runs to 11 residues. Between the trimmed V and J ends, which lost 7 bases and 6 bases, there was a span of 10 bases. In germline, CDR1 is MDHEN, CDR2 SYDVKM. Written as DNA, the CDR3 is TGTGCCAGCACCGAGGGCTTCGAGCAGTACTTC. It is translated as CASTEGFEQYF. The full variable domain, with the rest looked up from reference TRBV28 and TRBJ2-7, is DVKVTQSSRYLVKRTGEKVFLECVQDMDHENMFWYRQDPGLGLRLIYFSYDVKMKEKGDIPEGYSVSREKKERFSLILESASTNQTSMYLCASTEGFEQYFGPGTRLTVT.

This clone was seen once. The chain couples TRBV19 to TRBJ2-7, with 9 nucleotides matching TRBD2. J gave up 2 bases and V 1 base, and 9 bases lay outside the gene matches. Germline V gene sequence: CDR1 LNHDA, CDR2 SQIVND (reference sequence). The CDR3 totals 17 residues. The CDR3, as DNA: TGTGCCAGTAGTATAGGGCTCGTAGCGGGAGCCCCCTACGAGCAGTACTTC. Protein: CASSIGLVAGAPYEQYF.

This clone was observed a handful of times. The rearrangement joins TRBV7-6 to TRBJ2-7; 10 nucleotides match TRBD2. CDR3 size: 15 residues. Germline V lookup: CDR1 SGHVS, CDR2 FNYEAQ. Trimming at V came to 2 bases and at J to 5 bases, leaving 6 bases not matched to a gene. The CDR3 nucleotides are TGTGCCAGCAGCTTACTAGCGGGAGATTGGAACGAGCAGTACTTC. This encodes CASSLLAGDWNEQYF.

This rearrangement joins TRBV6-6 to TRBJ1-1, with D possibly TRBD1 on 6 matching bases. The germline V gene encodes CDR1 MNHNY and CDR2 SVGAGI (reference sequence). The CDR3 totals 14 residues. Between the trimmed V and J ends, which lost 0 bases and 8 bases, there was a span of 13 bases. The CDR3 sequence: CASSYSPGAPEAFF. CDR3 nucleotides: TGTGCCAGCAGTTACTCCCCAGGGGCGCCGGAAGCTTTCTTT.

The chain is built from TRBV18 and TRBJ2-7, with TRBD2 matching 7 bases. The CDR3 extends over 16 amino acids. Unmatched junction bases numbered 15, after V lost 6 bases and J lost 4 bases. The germline V gene has CDR1 KGHSH and CDR2 LQKENI. CDR3 protein: CASSNQGASGLYEQYF. The CDR3 DNA reads as TGTGCCAGCTCCAACCAAGGGGCTAGCGGTTTGTACGAGCAGTACTTC.

This chain connects TRBV6-6 to TRBJ1-5; no firm D call. The V end was cut by 6 bases, the J end by 11 bases, with 17 bases between. The CDR3 runs to 13 residues. Germline V CDR1 and CDR2: MNHNY, SVGAGI (reference sequence). This CDR3 is CASRPFGQPAQHF. The DNA for the CDR3 is TGTGCCAGCAGACCGTTCGGTCAGCCGGCCCAGCATTTT.

The chain employs TRBV7-9 and TRBJ2-1, with D unresolved. In germline, CDR1 is SEHNR, CDR2 FQNEAQ (reference sequence). The CDR3 is 16 residues long. Trimming removed 1 base from V and 0 bases from J, with 10 bases in between. CDR3 in amino acids: CASSLEGGYSYNEQFF. The CDR3 coding sequence is TGTGCCAGCAGCTTAGAGGGCGGCTACTCCTACAATGAGCAGTTCTTC. Full variable domain (missing parts from reference TRBV7-9 and TRBJ2-1): DTGVSQNPRHKITKRGQNVTFRCDPISEHNRLYWYRQTLGQGPEFLTYFQNEAQLEKSRLLSDRFSAERPKGSFSTLEIQRTEQGDSAMYLCASSLEGGYSYNEQFFGPGTRLTVL.

This rearrangement joins TRBV6-4 to TRBJ1-1; D perhaps matches TRBD1 (5 bases). The germline V gene has CDR1 MRHNA and CDR2 SNTAGT. V dropped 6 bases and J dropped 4 bases, with 12 bases sitting between them. The CDR3 spans 13 residues. The CDR3 sequence is CASSPTESTEAFF. In DNA, the CDR3 is TGTGCCAGCAGCCCGACAGAAAGCACTGAAGCTTTCTTT.

V usage is TRBV6-1 and J usage is TRBJ2-1; TRBD2 agrees at 8 bases. Trimming at V came to 3 bases and at J to 7 bases, leaving 11 bases not matched to a gene. Germline V gives CDR1 MNHNS, CDR2 SASEGT. CDR3 length equals 16 residues. CDR3 nucleotides: TGTGCCAGCAGTGAGTGGTCGGGAGGGCCCAAGAATGAGCAGTTCTTC. Translating it yields CASSEWSGGPKNEQFF.

The rearrangement joins TRBV7-2 to TRBJ1-2, with D possibly being TRBD1 (6 bases). CDR1 is SGHTA and CDR2 is FQGNSA in the germline V gene. V was trimmed by 5 bases and J by 2 bases, leaving 15 bases between them. CDR3 length: 15 amino acids. The CDR3 DNA sequence: TGTGCCAGCAGCGTACAGGGATCTGGGAACTATGGCTACACCTTC. Translation: CASSVQGSGNYGYTF. Full variable domain (remainder filled in from reference TRBV7-2 and TRBJ1-2): GAGVSQSPSNKVTEKGKDVELRCDPISGHTALYWYRQSLGQGLEFLIYFQGNSAPDKSGLPSDRFSAERTGGSVSTLTIQRTQQEDSAVYLCASSVQGSGNYGYTFGSGTRLTVV.

As concerns this clone: A far larger clone is a single base away, which makes a read error likely. Other DNA sequences in the same sample also yield this CDR3. The chain combines TRBV30 with TRBJ1-2; tentative D call: TRBD1 (5 bases). Trimming cost V 7 bases and J 0 bases, with 15 bases left between them. Germline assignment: CDR1 GTSNPN and CDR2 SVGIG (reference sequence). CDR3 length: 14 amino acids. The CDR3 reads CASRGGAPNYGYTF. DNA for the CDR3: TGTGCCTCCCGGGGAGGGGCTCCTAACTATGGCTACACCTTC.

The genes are TRBV27 and TRBJ1-1, with 8 bases that match TRBD1. Germline CDR1 MNHEY, CDR2 SMNVEV (reference sequence). The trim removed 10 bases at V and 4 bases at J, leaving 11 bases unmatched. This CDR3 has 14 residues. The CDR3 loop is CATPPDREGTEAFF. The CDR3 coding sequence is TGTGCCACCCCTCCGGACAGGGAAGGCACTGAAGCTTTCTTT.

This clone was observed a few times. The rearrangement links TRBV6-1 to TRBJ2-5; D is unresolved. V gave up 6 bases and J gave up 2 bases, with 7 bases separating them. From germline, CDR1 is MNHNS and CDR2 SASEGT. The CDR3 has 12 amino acids. The CDR3 loop is CASRAGQETQYF. The CDR3 nucleotides are TGTGCCAGCAGAGCAGGACAAGAGACCCAGTACTTC.

The rearrangement links TRBV27 to TRBJ1-5, with D perhaps matching TRBD1 (5 bases). Between the trimmed V and J ends, which lost 4 bases and 6 bases, there was a span of 16 bases. The CDR3 runs 15 residues. The germline gives CDR1 MNHEY, CDR2 SMNVEV (reference sequence). CDR3 DNA sequence: TGTGCCAGCAGTTCCTCTTGGGGGGATCGTCAGCCCCAGCATTTT. Its translation: CASSSSWGDRQPQHF.

The chain uses TRBV7-9 and TRBJ2-2, with D possibly TRBD2 on 5 matching bases. Germline V CDR1 and CDR2: SEHNR, FQNEAQ (reference sequence). The CDR3 contains 14 residues. V was clipped by 0 bases and J by 7 bases, with 9 bases between them. CDR3 in DNA: TGTGCCAGCAGCTTAGCGGGGAGTGACGGGGAGCTGTTTTTT. Protein: CASSLAGSDGELFF.

This clone was counted ten times or more. This rearrangement joins TRBV6-5 to TRBJ1-1, with D maybe TRBD1 (5 bases). The CDR3 runs to 15 residues. Germline loops: CDR1 MNHEY, CDR2 SVGAGI. V dropped 2 bases and J dropped 6 bases, with 16 bases sitting between them. The CDR3 nucleotides are TGTGCCAGCAGTTACGCGGGACGGGGTTCATCTGAAGCTTTCTTT. Translated: CASSYAGRGSSEAFF.

The chain couples TRBV7-2 to TRBJ1-1; no clear D. V gave up 5 bases and J gave up 5 bases, with 15 bases separating them. Germline V gene lookup returns CDR1 SGHTA and CDR2 FQGNSA. CDR3 size: 14 residues. CDR3 protein: CASSGRGERTEAFF. CDR3 nucleotide sequence: TGTGCCAGCAGCGGCCGTGGGGAGCGGACTGAAGCTTTCTTT.